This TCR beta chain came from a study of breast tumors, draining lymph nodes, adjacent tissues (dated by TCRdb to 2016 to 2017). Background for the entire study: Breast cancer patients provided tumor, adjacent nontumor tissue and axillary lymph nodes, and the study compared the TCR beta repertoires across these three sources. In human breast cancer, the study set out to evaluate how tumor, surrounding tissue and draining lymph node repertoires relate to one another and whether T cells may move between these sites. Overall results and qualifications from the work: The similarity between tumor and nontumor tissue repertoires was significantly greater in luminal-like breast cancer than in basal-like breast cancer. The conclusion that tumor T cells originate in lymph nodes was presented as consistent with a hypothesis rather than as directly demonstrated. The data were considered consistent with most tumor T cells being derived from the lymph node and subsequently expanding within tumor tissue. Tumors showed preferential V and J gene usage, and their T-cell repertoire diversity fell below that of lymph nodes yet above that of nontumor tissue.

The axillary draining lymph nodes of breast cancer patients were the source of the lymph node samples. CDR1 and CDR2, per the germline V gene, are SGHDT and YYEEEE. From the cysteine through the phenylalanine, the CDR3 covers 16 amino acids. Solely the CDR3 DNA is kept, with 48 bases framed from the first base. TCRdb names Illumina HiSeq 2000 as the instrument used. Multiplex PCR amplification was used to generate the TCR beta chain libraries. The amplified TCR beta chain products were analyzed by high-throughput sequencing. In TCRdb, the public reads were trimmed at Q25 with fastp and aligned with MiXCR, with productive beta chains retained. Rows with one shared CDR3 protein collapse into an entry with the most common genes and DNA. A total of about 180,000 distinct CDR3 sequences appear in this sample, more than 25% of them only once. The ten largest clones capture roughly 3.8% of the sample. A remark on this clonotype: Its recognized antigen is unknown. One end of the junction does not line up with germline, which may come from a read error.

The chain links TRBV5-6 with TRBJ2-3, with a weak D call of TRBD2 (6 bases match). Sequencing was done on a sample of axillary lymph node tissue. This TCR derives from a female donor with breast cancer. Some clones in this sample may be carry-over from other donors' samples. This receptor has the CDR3 CASSEGLPPGADTQYF. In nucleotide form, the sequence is TGCGCCAGCAGTGAAGGATTGCCCCCGGGGGCAGATACGCAGTATTTT.